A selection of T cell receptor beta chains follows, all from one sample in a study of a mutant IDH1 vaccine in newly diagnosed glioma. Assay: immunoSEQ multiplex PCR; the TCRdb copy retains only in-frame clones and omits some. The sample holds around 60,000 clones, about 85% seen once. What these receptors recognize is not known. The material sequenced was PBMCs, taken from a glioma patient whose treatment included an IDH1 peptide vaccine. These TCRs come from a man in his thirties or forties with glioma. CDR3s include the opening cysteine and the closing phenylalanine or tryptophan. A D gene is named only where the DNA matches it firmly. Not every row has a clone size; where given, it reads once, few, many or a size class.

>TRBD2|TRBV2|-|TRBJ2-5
TGTGCCAGCGGCCGGCGGGGGGCCCCCGGGGAGACCCAGTACTTC
CASGRRGAPGETQYF
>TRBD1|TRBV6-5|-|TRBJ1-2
TGTGCCAGCAGGCCACAGGGGCGTTCTAACTATGGCTACACCTTC
CASRPQGRSNYGYTF
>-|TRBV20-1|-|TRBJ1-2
TGCAGTGCAGGATATGGCTACACCTTC
CSAGYGYTF
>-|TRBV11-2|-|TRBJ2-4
TGTGCCAGCAGCTTAGTTCGGTCAGGGGGGGACAAAAACATTCAGTACTTC
CASSLVRSGGDKNIQYF
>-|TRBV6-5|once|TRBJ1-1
TGTGCCAGCAGTTACGGCCAACAGTTCGACACTGAAGCTTTCTTT
CASSYGQQFDTEAFF
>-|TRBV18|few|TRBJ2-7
TGTGCCAGCTCCCTACAGTCCTACGAGCAGTACTTC
CASSLQSYEQYF
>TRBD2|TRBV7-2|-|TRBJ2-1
TGTGCCAGCAGCTTGGATAGGACTAGCGGGGTCGGTGAGCAGTTCTTC
CASSLDRTSGVGEQFF
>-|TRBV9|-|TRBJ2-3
TGTGCCAGCAGCGTACTCCTAAGCACAGATACGCAGTATTTT
CASSVLLSTDTQYF
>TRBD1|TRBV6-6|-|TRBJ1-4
TGTGCCAGCACAAGGACAGGGCCCCTTTTCGAAAAACTGTTTTTT
CASTRTGPLFEKLFF
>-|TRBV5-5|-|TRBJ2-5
TGTGCCAGCAGCTTGGGGGTTCAAGAGACCCAGTACTTC
CASSLGVQETQYF
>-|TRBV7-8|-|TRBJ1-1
TGTGCCAGCAGCCCCGCCGGGGGGAACACTGAAGCTTTCTTT
CASSPAGGNTEAFF
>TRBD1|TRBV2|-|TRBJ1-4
TGTGCCAGCAGCGGGGACAGGGGGCGGAATGAAAAACTGTTTTTT
CASSGDRGRNEKLFF
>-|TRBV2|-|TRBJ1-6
TGTGCCAGCACGGGGGCGCGGAATTCACCCCTCCACTTT
CASTGARNSPLHF
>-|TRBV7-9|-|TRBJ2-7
TGTGCCAGCAGCTTAGAGAGCCACGGACTCTACGAGCAGTACTTC
CASSLESHGLYEQYF
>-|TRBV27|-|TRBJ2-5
TGTGCCAGCAGTAACCCCCTACAAGAGACCCAGTACTTC
CASSNPLQETQYF
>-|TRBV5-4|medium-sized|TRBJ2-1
TGTGCCAGCAGCTGGAGGGAGGCCAATGAGCAGTTCTTC
CASSWREANEQFF
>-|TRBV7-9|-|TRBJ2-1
TGTGCCAGCACGGCGCGGAATGAGCAGTTCTTC
CASTARNEQFF
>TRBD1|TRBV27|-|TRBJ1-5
TGTGCCAGCAGTTTATTAGGGGGCGCAGGAAGACAGCCCCAGCATTTT
CASSLLGGAGRQPQHF
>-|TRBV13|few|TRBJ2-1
TGTGCCAGCAGCTTAGAACAGCCCAATGAGCAGTTCTTC
CASSLEQPNEQFF
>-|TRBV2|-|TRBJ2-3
TGTGCCAGCAGAGGGGTCGACACAGATACGCAGTATTTT
CASRGVDTDTQYF
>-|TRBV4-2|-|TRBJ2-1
TGTGCCAGCAGCCGGACAAGTTACAATGAGCAGTTCTTC
CASSRTSYNEQFF
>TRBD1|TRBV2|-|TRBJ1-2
TGTGCCAGCAGGCGGACAGGGAACTATGGCCACACCTTC
CASRRTGNYGHTF
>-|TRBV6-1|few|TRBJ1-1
TGTGCCAGCAGGAGGGAGTGGACGAACACTGAAGCTTTCTTT
CASRREWTNTEAFF
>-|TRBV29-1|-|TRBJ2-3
TGCAGCGTTGGATCAGATACGCAGTATTTT
CSVGSDTQYF
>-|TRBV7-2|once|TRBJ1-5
TGTGCCAGCAGCTTAGGAGCAAGGGGCAGCAATCAGCCCCAGCATTTT
CASSLGARGSNQPQHF
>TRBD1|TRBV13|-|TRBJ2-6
TGTGCCAGCAGCCCTCCCGGGACAGGGTTTGGGGCCAACGTCCTGACTTTC
CASSPPGTGFGANVLTF
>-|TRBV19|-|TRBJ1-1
TGTGCCAGTGGTCTTAGGGGGATACAGGTCAAAACTGAAGCTTTCTTT
CASGLRGIQVKTEAFF